This T cell receptor (beta chain) was recorded in a study of long-term antiretroviral therapy in people with HIV. General study points: Pre-ART expanded clones dominated the repertoire at every time point. Spans of CDR3 length were tighter for HIV repertoires than for controls.

Researchers ran immunoSEQ v3.0 at survey level. The data were produced by immunoSEQ multiplex PCR, yet TCRdb's version contains in-frame clones alone and is incomplete. The sample contains about 30,000 clones, around 92% of which appear only once. A note on this clone: Its antigen is not identified.

With V trimmed by 3 bases and J by 4 bases, 7 bases remained unmatched. Germline V CDR1 and CDR2: MNHEY, SMNVEV (reference sequence). The CDR3 spans 15 residues. The TCR was taken from a man over 45 with HIV. V usage is TRBV27 and J usage is TRBJ1-2; 8 bases are a match to TRBD1. The sequenced sample was unsorted PBMCs, obtained approximately 7.4 years after starting antiretroviral therapy. CDR3 in DNA: TGTGCCAGCAGTTTGGGCGTGGGACAGGTCTATGGCTACACCTTC. Its protein product is CASSLGVGQVYGYTF.